What follows are 29 T cell receptor beta chains derived from one specimen sequenced in a study of T cells in Graves' hyperthyroidism and ophthalmopathy. Amplification of TCR beta CDR3 regions used RNA as the template. First-round RT-PCR of the TCR CDR3 relied on the HTBI primer set. TCRdb ran MiXCR on the multiplex PCR reads and lists one entry per CDR3 protein. The table shows 550,000 to 650,000 distinct CDR3 sequences, with approximately 15% occurring only once. Material: blood. Source of these receptors: a woman between 35 and 50 years old with Graves' hyperthyroidism.

This clonotype has ten or more counts. V and J are TRBV20-1 and TRBJ2-7; 11 bases agree with TRBD2. Germline CDR1 is DFQATT and CDR2 is SNEGSKA (reference sequence). The CDR3 totals 13 residues. The V segment lost 6 bases and the J segment 5 bases; nucleotides outside the gene matches: 6. CDR3 sequence reads: CSAQTSGIHEQYF. The CDR3 DNA sequence: TGCAGTGCGCAGACTAGCGGGATTCACGAGCAGTACTTC.

This clonotype was counted at least ten times. The V call is TRBV11-1, the J call TRBJ2-7, with D perhaps matching TRBD2 (6 bases). CDR3 length: 12 amino acids. Germline CDR1 reads SGHAT; CDR2 reads FQDESV (reference sequence). V was cut by 5 bases and J by 5 bases, with 10 bases left in between. In nucleotides, the CDR3 is TGTGCCAGCAGCAGGACTACTAACGAGCAGTACTTC. Translated: CASSRTTNEQYF.

This clonotype was detected many times. This chain uses TRBV30 with TRBJ1-1; D not certain. The germline V gene has CDR1 GTSNPN and CDR2 SVGIG (reference sequence). Trimming took off 0 bases at V and 1 base at J, with 6 bases between the two ends. This CDR3 is 13 amino acids long. The CDR3 reads CAWSVNKNTEAFF. The CDR3 bases are TGTGCCTGGAGTGTAAACAAGAACACTGAAGCTTTCTTT.

This chain uses TRBV7-3 with TRBJ2-3; D unclear. This CDR3 has 13 amino acids. CDR1 is SGHTA, CDR2 FQGTGA, per germline. Trimming removed 4 bases from V and 5 bases from J, with 10 bases in between. The CDR3 sequence is CASSSVLLDTQYF. The CDR3 region has the DNA TGTGCCAGCAGCTCTGTTCTCCTAGATACGCAGTATTTT.

The V gene is TRBV29-1, the J gene TRBJ2-7; 10 bases align to TRBD2. The V segment lost 4 bases and the J segment 9 bases; nucleotides outside the gene matches: 9. Germline V gene data show CDR1 as SQVTM and CDR2 as ANQGSEA. The CDR3 spans 13 residues. CDR3 coding DNA: TGCAGCGTTGTACCAGCGGGAGGGCCAAGGCAGTACTTC. Protein: CSVVPAGGPRQYF.

This chain connects TRBV7-8 to TRBJ2-7; D possibly matches TRBD1 or TRBD2 (5 bases each). The CDR3 runs to 15 residues. V gave up 4 bases and J gave up 4 bases, with 17 bases separating them. CDR1 SGHVS and CDR2 FQNEAQ come from the germline V gene. As DNA, the CDR3 is TGTGCCAGCAGCTCGTCGGCCGGGACCGGGTACGAGCAGTACTTC. This encodes CASSSSAGTGYEQYF.

J is TRBJ2-1 and V is TRBV19; unclear D gene. This CDR3 comprises 12 residues. V was trimmed by 2 bases and J by 4 bases, leaving 3 bases between them. Looked up from germline, CDR1 is LNHDA and CDR2 is SQIVND (reference sequence). CDR3: CASSIQYNEQFF. The CDR3 DNA reads TGTGCCAGTAGTATACAGTACAATGAGCAGTTCTTC.

This chain joins TRBV19 and TRBJ2-6; a possible D gene is TRBD2 (6 bases). This CDR3 has 15 residues. Germline V gives CDR1 LNHDA, CDR2 SQIVND (reference sequence). V was trimmed by 9 bases and J by 4 bases, leaving 16 bases between them. The CDR3 sequence: CASTGRRGGANVLTF. CDR3 in DNA: TGTGCCAGCACGGGGCGCCGGGGGGGGGCCAACGTCCTGACTTTC.

To note about this clonotype: Relative to the germline gene, one junction end is altered; a read error may explain this. This sequence joins TRBV7-2 and TRBJ2-5, with 8 positions matching TRBD2. Germline V gene sequence: CDR1 SGHTA, CDR2 FQGNSA. This CDR3 is built from 15 residues. The CDR3 region is CAGSSKRESKETQYF. The CDR3 DNA is TGTGCCGGCAGCTCCAAGCGGGAGAGCAAAGAGACCCAGTACTTC.

This clonotype was recorded many times. The chain employs TRBV6-1 and TRBJ2-1; 10 nucleotides line up with TRBD1. Germline CDR1 and CDR2: MNHNS and SASEGT. V was clipped by 6 bases and J by 1 base; unmatched bases: 6. There are 16 residues in the CDR3. CDR3 protein: CASRPDRGKSYNEQFF. CDR3 in DNA: TGTGCCAGCAGGCCGGACAGGGGGAAATCCTACAATGAGCAGTTCTTC.

As for this clonotype: With a much larger clone just one base away, this may be a read error. The chain carries TRBV6-1 and TRBJ2-7; D assignment may be TRBD1 or TRBD2 (6 bases each). The V end lost 7 bases, the J end lost 5 bases, and 21 bases lay between the germline ends. The CDR3 contains 15 residues. Germline values: CDR1 MNHNS, CDR2 SASEGT. CDR3 in amino acids: CASTLGGTSVHEQYF. The CDR3 DNA reads as TGTGCCAGCACCCTTGGAGGGACAAGCGTCCACGAGCAGTACTTC.

The chain is built from TRBV6-5 and TRBJ2-1; 7 bases map to TRBD2. This CDR3 is 14 amino acids long. The V segment lost 2 bases and the J segment 5 bases; nucleotides outside the gene matches: 3. Germline V gives CDR1 MNHEY, CDR2 SVGAGI. CDR3 bases: TGTGCCAGCAGTTACGGGAGGGCCGACAATGAGCAGTTCTTC. This translates into CASSYGRADNEQFF.

The rearrangement uses TRBV20-1 and TRBJ1-1; 9 nucleotides agree with TRBD1. Looked up from germline, CDR1 is DFQATT and CDR2 is SNEGSKA (reference sequence). The CDR3 spans 16 residues. V lost 4 bases, J lost 1 base, and 10 bases stayed unmatched. The DNA of the CDR3 is TGCAGTGCTAATGGGAAGGGACAGGGATCGAACACTGAAGCTTTCTTT. Translation gives CSANGKGQGSNTEAFF.

In its sample, this clonotype was seen many times. The chain couples TRBV2 to TRBJ1-6; TRBD1 matches at 7 bases. Germline V lookup: CDR1 SNHLY, CDR2 FYNNEI. Trimming removed 2 bases from V and 7 bases from J; junction bases left unmatched: 2. This CDR3 is built from 14 residues. The CDR3 DNA is TGTGCCAGCAGTGAACAGGGGGAAAATTCACCCCTCCACTTT. Amino acids: CASSEQGENSPLHF.

The table lists this clonotype with many counts. The chain links TRBV6-1 to TRBJ1-5; no firm D call. Germline CDR1 MNHNS, CDR2 SASEGT. The germline V and J ends were trimmed by 3 bases and 5 bases, with 8 bases remaining between them. CDR3 length equals 13 residues. Here the CDR3 reads CASSDYIDQPQHF. Written as DNA, the CDR3 is TGTGCCAGCAGTGACTACATTGATCAGCCCCAGCATTTT.

The table lists this clonotype with a few counts. The chain joins TRBV9 to TRBJ2-7; no reliable D call. The CDR3 length is 15 residues. Trimming cost V 1 base and J 3 bases, with 14 bases left between them. Germline CDR1 SGDLS, CDR2 YYNGEE. The CDR3 region has the DNA TGTGCCAGCAGCGTAAGTTTTTCTAGAAACTACGAGCAGTACTTC. Translating gives CASSVSFSRNYEQYF.

This clonotype was observed at least ten times. The junction does not match germline at one end; this may be a read error. The J gene is TRBJ2-3, the V gene TRBV7-7; 12 nucleotides line up with TRBD1. The CDR3 covers 15 residues. Germline lookup yields CDR1 SSHAT and CDR2 FNYEAQ (reference sequence). The CDR3 DNA reads as TGTGCTAGCAGCTCCGGGACAGGGGGCTCAGATACGCAGTATTTT. The encoded protein is CASSSGTGGSDTQYF.

The V call is TRBV2, the J call TRBJ1-6; D gene ambiguous. Germline CDR1 and CDR2: SNHLY and FYNNEI. The V end lost 2 bases, the J end lost 9 bases, and 11 bases lay between the germline ends. The CDR3 runs 14 residues. CDR3 DNA sequence: TGTGCCAGCAGTGAAAAACAGCTACTTTCACCCCTCCACTTT. It translates to CASSEKQLLSPLHF.

This clonotype has ten or more counts. J is TRBJ1-1 and V is TRBV12-3 or TRBV12-4; D may be TRBD1 (5 bases). V lost 8 bases and J lost 1, with 14 bases in between. This CDR3 has 14 amino acids. The CDR3 region is CASLKWGGNTEAFF. The CDR3 region has the DNA TGTGCCAGCTTAAAGTGGGGGGGGAACACTGAAGCTTTCTTT.

This clonotype came up many times. The chain couples TRBV3-1 to TRBJ2-1; a possible D gene is TRBD2 (5 bases). From germline, CDR1 is LGHDT and CDR2 YNNKEL (reference sequence). The CDR3 is 11 residues long. V shed 4 bases and J shed 10 bases, with 8 bases lying between them. The CDR3 sequence is CASSPKREQFF. CDR3 bases: TGTGCCAGCAGCCCCAAGCGGGAGCAGTTCTTC.

Ten or more counts support this clonotype. This rearrangement joins TRBV7-3 to TRBJ2-3, with 14 bases aligning to TRBD2. J gave up 2 bases and V 3 bases, and 1 base lay outside the gene matches. CDR1 and CDR2 (germline): SGHTA, FQGTGA. The CDR3 is made up of 16 amino acids. CDR3 protein: CASSLGLAGVTDTQYF. The CDR3 DNA reads TGTGCCAGCAGCTTGGGACTAGCGGGAGTCACAGATACGCAGTATTTT.

The chain joins TRBV20-1 to TRBJ2-1; TRBD2 matches 7 bases. The junction had 13 bases not matched to a gene; V was cut back by 1 base and J by 4 bases. Germline loops: CDR1 DFQATT, CDR2 SNEGSKA (reference sequence). The CDR3 totals 17 residues. The CDR3 DNA sequence: TGCAGTGCTAGAGTGGGCGGGGTTGGGACTACTTACAATGAGCAGTTCTTC. Its translation: CSARVGGVGTTYNEQFF.

This clonotype occurred many times. In DNA form, the CDR3 reads TGTGCCAGCTCACCGGGAGGGCCCTCGAAAACAGATACGCAGTATTTT. It encodes CASSPGGPSKTDTQYF. This chain uses TRBV18 with TRBJ2-3; 7 nucleotides align to TRBD2. CDR1 is KGHSH and CDR2 is LQKENI in the germline V gene. With 3 bases clipped from V and 3 bases from J, the junction kept 9 bases outside the gene matches. The CDR3 totals 16 residues.

The chain combines TRBV9 with TRBJ1-2; D might be TRBD1 (5 bases). The CDR3 is 18 residues long. Trimming pared 6 bases from V and 4 bases from J, leaving 28 bases between. The germline gives CDR1 SGDLS, CDR2 YYNGEE. The CDR3, as DNA: TGTGCCAGCAACTCAGGCGGGGAACCGATAGGGGAACGCTATGGCTACACCTTC. Protein sequence: CASNSGGEPIGERYGYTF.

This chain uses TRBV9 with TRBJ2-7, with 10 bases aligning to TRBD2. Trimming took 3 bases from V and 7 from J; bases not matched to a gene: 10. Germline loops: CDR1 SGDLS, CDR2 YYNGEE. The CDR3 has 15 amino acids. CDR3 in DNA: TGTGCCAGCAGCGCAAGTCTAGCGGGAGTTGGGGAGCAGTACTTC. Translation gives CASSASLAGVGEQYF.

This clonotype appeared many times. This sequence joins TRBV7-2 and TRBJ2-2; 12 nucleotides line up with TRBD2. CDR1 is SGHTA and CDR2 is FQGNSA in the germline V gene. J was trimmed by 4 bases and V by 5 bases; bases with no gene match: 5. The CDR3 has 16 amino acids. The CDR3 here is CASSPTSGSFTGELFF. The CDR3 DNA sequence: TGTGCCAGCAGCCCGACTAGCGGGAGTTTCACCGGGGAGCTGTTTTTT. The variable domain in full, completed from reference TRBV7-2 and TRBJ2-2, reads GAGVSQSPSNKVTEKGKDVELRCDPISGHTALYWYRQSLGQGLEFLIYFQGNSAPDKSGLPSDRFSAERTGGSVSTLTIQRTQQEDSAVYLCASSPTSGSFTGELFFGEGSRLTVL.

Only a few counts were recorded for this clonotype. Because the CDR3 is missing its conserved closing phenylalanine or tryptophan, this is likely a read error. The chain combines TRBV10-3 with TRBJ2-1, with D perhaps given as TRBD1 or TRBD2 (5 bases each). In germline, CDR1 is ENHRY, CDR2 SYGVKD. The CDR3 contains 16 residues. Trimming left V 0 bases short and J 5 bases short, with 14 bases between. The CDR3 DNA is TGTGCCATCAGTGAGTCGACCCGGGGCGCCGACAATGAGCAGTTCTCC. Residues: CAISESTRGADNEQFS.

At least ten counts were recorded for this clonotype. V is TRBV9 and J is TRBJ1-1; D might be TRBD1 (6 bases). From germline, CDR1 is SGDLS and CDR2 YYNGEE. This CDR3 has 14 amino acids. Trimming cost V 3 bases and J 0 bases, with 9 bases left between them. The CDR3 is CASSAGQLNTEAFF. For the CDR3, the DNA is TGTGCCAGCAGCGCCGGACAGCTGAACACTGAAGCTTTCTTT.

Ten or more counts support this clonotype. The rearrangement joins TRBV7-2 to TRBJ1-5; D is uncertain. This CDR3 comprises 12 residues. Germline V gene data show CDR1 as SGHTA and CDR2 as FQGNSA. V was shortened by 5 bases and J by 4 bases, with 6 bases between the two germline ends. The chain's CDR3 is CASSAQNQPQHF. Written as DNA, the CDR3 is TGTGCCAGCAGCGCTCAGAATCAGCCCCAGCATTTT.